Detailed here is one T cell receptor beta chain. As yet, its antigen is unknown. The CDR3 has 13 amino acids. Per germline, CDR1 SEHNR and CDR2 FQNEAQ (reference sequence). Trimming left V 7 bases short and J 3 bases short, with 12 bases between. Primers for the PCR totalled 60 Vbeta and 13 Jbeta. Assay used: immunoSEQ multiplex PCR; TCRdb lists only in-frame clones, some missing. Its table lists around 100,000 clones. The data derive from a study of cytomegalovirus exposure and HLA in healthy donors. General study findings and limits: It was confirmed in vitro that a few of the CMV-associated chains were specific for CMV antigens. Compared with the roughly 700-donor mean, an Asian-associated ancestry cluster reportedly had fewer N-insertions, according to a later analysis.

The sequence came from a man aged 30 to 45 in good health and CMV-seronegative. Sequenced input: PBMCs. The chain links TRBV7-9 to TRBJ1-2; a weak D match, TRBD1 (6 bases). CDR3 region: CASNPGHYYGYTF. CDR3 bases: TGTGCCAGCAACCCGGGACACTACTATGGCTACACCTTC. Based on the CDR3 plus reference TRBV7-9 and TRBJ1-2, the full variable domain is DTGVSQNPRHKITKRGQNVTFRCDPISEHNRLYWYRQTLGQGPEFLTYFQNEAQLEKSRLLSDRFSAERPKGSFSTLEIQRTEQGDSAMYLCASNPGHYYGYTFGSGTRLTVV.